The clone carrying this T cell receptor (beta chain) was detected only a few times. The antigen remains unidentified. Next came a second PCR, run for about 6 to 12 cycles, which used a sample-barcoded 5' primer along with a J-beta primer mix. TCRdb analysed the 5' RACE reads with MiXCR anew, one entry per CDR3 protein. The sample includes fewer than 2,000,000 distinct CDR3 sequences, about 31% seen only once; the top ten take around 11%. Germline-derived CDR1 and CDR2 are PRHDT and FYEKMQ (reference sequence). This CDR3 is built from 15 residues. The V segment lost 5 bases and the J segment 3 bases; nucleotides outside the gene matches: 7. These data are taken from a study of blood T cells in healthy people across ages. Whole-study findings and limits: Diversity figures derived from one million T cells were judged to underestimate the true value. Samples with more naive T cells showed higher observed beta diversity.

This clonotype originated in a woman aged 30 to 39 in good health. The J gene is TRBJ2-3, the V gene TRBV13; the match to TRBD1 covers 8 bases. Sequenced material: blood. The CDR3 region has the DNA TGTGCCAGCAGCCCCCAGACAGGGGAAACAGATACGCAGTATTTT. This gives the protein CASSPQTGETDTQYF. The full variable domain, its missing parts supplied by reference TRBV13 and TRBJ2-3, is AAGVIQSPRHLIKEKRETATLKCYPIPRHDTVYWYQQGPGQDPQFLISFYEKMQSDKGSIPDRFSAQQFSDYHSELNMSSLELGDSALYFCASSPQTGETDTQYFGPGTRLTVL.